These 24 T cell receptor beta chains were sequenced from one sample in a study of shared clonotypes between healthy human individuals. The data were produced by immunoSEQ multiplex PCR, yet TCRdb's version contains in-frame clones alone and is incomplete. The sample consists of around 1,000,000 clones, roughly 80% of them appearing once. The material sequenced was memory CD4+ T cells from PBMCs. This sample's subset: CD45RA-negative fraction. The source is a man between 18 and 29 years old in good health. Some clones in this sample may be carry-over from other donors' samples.

On this clone itself: This same CDR3 is encoded by further DNA sequences in the sample. V usage is TRBV5-1 and J usage is TRBJ1-1; D gene unclear. Germline V gene lookup returns CDR1 SGHRS and CDR2 YFSETQ. This CDR3 contains 13 residues. Trimming took off 0 bases at V and 4 bases at J, with 7 bases between the two ends. The CDR3 loop is CASSLAEGTEAFF. The CDR3 DNA reads TGCGCCAGCAGCTTGGCCGAGGGCACTGAAGCTTTCTTT.

The chain couples TRBV6-5 to TRBJ1-1, with 10 bases that match TRBD1. Trimming cost V 5 bases and J 4 bases; bases outside gene matches: 7. CDR3 length: 15 amino acids. Germline CDR1 MNHEY, CDR2 SVGAGI. The CDR3 sequence is CASSTRTGGTTEAFF. The CDR3 DNA reads TGTGCCAGCAGTACCCGGACAGGGGGGACCACTGAAGCTTTCTTT.

The chain links TRBV7-2 to TRBJ2-5; no definite D call. The CDR3 is 13 amino acids. The germline V and J ends were trimmed by 5 bases and 1 base, with 8 bases remaining between them. In germline, CDR1 is SGHTA, CDR2 FQGNSA. The CDR3 coding sequence is TGTGCCAGCAGCGTACTTCGCCAAGAGACCCAGTACTTC. It translates to CASSVLRQETQYF.

This sequence joins TRBV28 and TRBJ1-5; TRBD1 might be the D (5 bases). The CDR3 covers 13 residues. Trimming removed 4 bases from V and 7 bases from J, with 11 bases in between. Germline CDR1 is MDHEN and CDR2 is SYDVKM. Written as DNA, the CDR3 is TGTGCCAGCAGTTCCGGGACGCTGCAGCCCCAGCATTTT. It encodes CASSSGTLQPQHF.

Of note for this clone: Other DNA sequences of this sample code for an identical CDR3. The genes are TRBV7-2 and TRBJ1-5; no clear D. This CDR3 is built from 12 residues. Germline V CDR1 and CDR2: SGHTA, FQGNSA. Trimming took off 0 bases at V and 6 bases at J, with 3 bases between the two ends. The CDR3 here is CASSLAGQPQHF. The CDR3 region has the DNA TGTGCCAGCAGCTTAGCGGGTCAGCCCCAGCATTTT.

This chain uses TRBV28 with TRBJ1-3; D remains ambiguous. CDR3 length: 12 residues. Germline CDR1 is MDHEN and CDR2 is SYDVKM. Trimming cost V 2 bases and J 4 bases, with 3 bases left between them. DNA of the CDR3: TGTGCCAGCAGTTTAAGGGGAAACACCATATATTTT. It is translated as CASSLRGNTIYF.

This clone was recorded a few times. The chain recombines TRBV25-1 with TRBJ1-1, with D possibly TRBD1 on 5 matching bases. The germline CDR1 and CDR2 sequences are MGHDK and SYGVNS. The V end was cut by 2 bases, the J end by 3 bases, with 13 bases between. CDR3 length equals 15 residues. The CDR3 sequence: CASSELAKGDTEAFF. CDR3 nucleotide sequence: TGTGCCAGCAGTGAACTGGCCAAAGGGGACACTGAAGCTTTCTTT.

Notes on this clone: Other nucleotide sequences in the sample specify the same CDR3. This chain connects TRBV29-1 to TRBJ2-7; D is unclear. Deletions cut 4 bases from V and 3 bases from J, with 4 bases between. The CDR3 is made up of 10 amino acids. CDR1 and CDR2 from the germline V gene are SQVTM and ANQGSEA. As DNA, the CDR3 is TGCAGCGTTGGCAGCTACGAGCAGTACTTC. Its protein is CSVGSYEQYF.

This clone was observed many times. At the DNA level, this CDR3 is encoded by other sequences in the same sample as well. The chain joins TRBV20-1 to TRBJ1-1; D gene unclear. Germline V gives CDR1 DFQATT, CDR2 SNEGSKA (reference sequence). The CDR3 extends over 11 amino acids. Between the trimmed V and J ends, which lost 6 bases and 1 base, there was a span of 6 bases. CDR3 protein: CSAPGNTEAFF. In nucleotides, the CDR3 is TGCAGTGCCCCAGGGAACACTGAAGCTTTCTTT.

This clone was detected only once. The chain has TRBV6-5 and TRBJ2-5; TRBD2 matches 8 bases. The end of the DNA aligns better with TRBJ2-7, so the J call may be wrong. This CDR3 comprises 14 residues. Germline assignment: CDR1 MNHEY and CDR2 SVGAGI. The CDR3 bases are TGTGCCAGCAGTGCGGGAGGAATCACCTACGAGCAGTACTTC. This encodes CASSAGGITYEQYF.

The chain's CDR3 is CAISEYEVTPGYTF. Here the CDR3 DNA reads TGTGCCATCAGTGAGTACGAAGTAACCCCAGGCTACACCTTC. The chain is built from TRBV10-3 and TRBJ1-2; D gene ambiguous. CDR1 is ENHRY, CDR2 SYGVKD, per germline. The V end lost 1 base, the J end lost 8 bases, and 14 bases lay between the germline ends. The CDR3 is 14 amino acids.

The chain links TRBV28 to TRBJ2-3; D unclear. Germline V gives CDR1 MDHEN, CDR2 SYDVKM. V lost 4 bases and J lost 7, with 6 bases in between. The CDR3 has 11 residues. The CDR3 is CASSSTYTQYF. In DNA form, the CDR3 reads TGTGCCAGCAGTTCTACCTATACGCAGTATTTT.

The sample holds many counts of this clone. The V call is TRBV7-2, the J call TRBJ1-2; D unclear. The V and J ends lost 3 bases and 4 bases respectively, with 12 bases between them. This CDR3 is built from 14 residues. Germline CDR1 and CDR2: SGHTA and FQGNSA. The CDR3: CASSLKVGGYGYTF. CDR3 nucleotides: TGTGCCAGCAGCTTGAAGGTCGGAGGCTATGGCTACACCTTC.

This clone was detected only a few times. The chain employs TRBV18 and TRBJ2-7; 11 nucleotides line up with TRBD2. CDR1 and CDR2 (germline): KGHSH, LQKENI. Germline trimming cut 6 bases from V and 0 bases from J; bases unmatched to any gene: 7. The CDR3 runs 16 residues. The CDR3 is CASSPGTSGLSYEQYF. The CDR3 DNA follows: TGTGCCAGCTCCCCCGGGACTAGCGGCCTCTCCTACGAGCAGTACTTC.

The chain uses TRBV5-1 and TRBJ1-5; 7 bases fit TRBD1. This CDR3 comprises 14 residues. With 5 bases clipped from V and 5 bases from J, the junction kept 7 bases outside the gene matches. Germline CDR1 and CDR2: SGHRS and YFSETQ. In DNA, the CDR3 is TGCGCCAGCAGTGCCCAGGGGGGTGATCAGCCCCAGCATTTT. It translates to CASSAQGGDQPQHF.

This rearrangement joins TRBV5-1 to TRBJ2-2; possible D gene TRBD2, 6 bases. Trimming shortened V by 2 bases and J by 6 bases, and 11 bases separated the two germline ends. Germline values: CDR1 SGHRS, CDR2 YFSETQ. The CDR3 is made up of 14 amino acids. This CDR3 reads CASSFGGEPGELFF. The CDR3 nucleotides read TGCGCCAGCAGCTTCGGAGGGGAACCCGGGGAGCTGTTTTTT. The complete variable domain, with remaining parts taken from reference TRBV5-1 and TRBJ2-2, reads KAGVTQTPRYLIKTRGQQVTLSCSPISGHRSVSWYQQTPGQGLQFLFEYFSETQRNKGNFPGRFSGRQFSNSRSEMNVSTLELGDSALYLCASSFGGEPGELFFGEGSRLTVL.

The chain employs TRBV7-2 and TRBJ2-5; 8 bases are shared with TRBD2. CDR1 and CDR2 from the germline V gene are SGHTA and FQGNSA. V lost 7 bases to trimming and J lost 5 bases; unmatched junction nucleotides: 9. The CDR3 has 14 amino acids. CDR3 in DNA: TGTGCCAGCAACCCTCAAGCGGGAGTGGAGACCCAGTACTTC. This translates into CASNPQAGVETQYF.

This clone was recorded only once. A read error may be the cause here, since a much bigger clone is one base away. The V gene is TRBV6-5, the J gene TRBJ1-5; 7 bases are a match to TRBD1. Germline V gene sequence: CDR1 MNHEY, CDR2 SVGAGI. V was pared by 10 bases and J by 1 base, with 10 bases of the junction left unmatched. The CDR3 is 15 amino acids. The CDR3 region has the DNA TGTGCCAACAGACCCCAGGGGGGAAGCAATCAGCCCCAGCATTTT. Protein: CANRPQGGSNQPQHF.

The V and J genes are TRBV2 and TRBJ2-3; D is unclear. V was shortened by 5 bases and J by 3 bases, with 9 bases between the two germline ends. The CDR3 runs 13 residues. CDR1 SNHLY and CDR2 FYNNEI come from the germline V gene. The CDR3 is CASSRAETDTQYF. For the CDR3, the DNA is TGTGCCAGCAGTCGGGCGGAGACAGATACGCAGTATTTT.

CDR3 in DNA: TGTGCCAGCACCCCCTTCGAGGGGGCCCACTCCTACGAGCAGTACTTC. Translated, it gives CASTPFEGAHSYEQYF. The rearrangement uses TRBV14 and TRBJ2-7, with TRBD1 identical over 7 bases. V lost 7 bases and J lost 0; bases outside the gene matches: 12. CDR3 length: 16 amino acids. Germline loops: CDR1 SGHDN, CDR2 FVKESK.

The chain uses TRBV7-8 and TRBJ2-7, with D possibly TRBD2 on 6 matching bases. The CDR3 runs 14 residues. V lost 5 bases and J 3 bases, leaving 14 bases between the germline ends. Looked up from germline, CDR1 is SGHVS and CDR2 is FQNEAQ. Here the CDR3 DNA reads TGTGCCAGCAGCCCGCCCGGGGGTCTCTACGAGCAGTACTTC. Residues: CASSPPGGLYEQYF. The whole variable domain, filled in from reference TRBV7-8 and TRBJ2-7, reads GAGVSQSPRYKVAKRGQDVALRCDPISGHVSLFWYQQALGQGPEFLTYFQNEAQLDKSGLPSDRFFAERPEGSVSTLKIQRTQQEDSAVYLCASSPPGGLYEQYFGPGTRLTVT.

This clone has a single count. This sequence joins TRBV5-4 and TRBJ1-3, with D possibly being TRBD1 (5 bases). The germline V and J ends were trimmed by 4 bases and 1 base, with 12 bases remaining between them. Germline V gene data show CDR1 as SGHNT and CDR2 as YYREEE (reference sequence). CDR3 length: 15 amino acids. CDR3 residues: CASSPGTQSGNTIYF. In nucleotides, the CDR3 is TGTGCCAGCAGCCCGGGGACCCAATCTGGAAACACCATATATTTT.

The CDR3 DNA sequence: TGTGCCAGCAGTACAGACAGGGGGCAGGGTCAGCCCCAGCATTTT. Its translation is CASSTDRGQGQPQHF. The chain links TRBV2 to TRBJ1-5; TRBD1 aligns across 10 bases. J gave up 6 bases and V 5 bases, and 7 bases lay outside the gene matches. Germline CDR1 reads SNHLY; CDR2 reads FYNNEI. CDR3 length: 15 residues. Together with reference TRBV2 and TRBJ1-5, the CDR3 gives the full variable domain: EPEVTQTPSHQVTQMGQEVILRCVPISNHLYFYWYRQILGQKVEFLVSFYNNEISEKSEIFDDQFSVERPDGSNFTLKIRSTKLEDSAMYFCASSTDRGQGQPQHFGDGTRLSIL.

V gene TRBV27 combines with J gene TRBJ1-4; D gene uncertain. The CDR3 contains 14 residues. V was cut by 5 bases and J by 4 bases, with 11 bases left in between. Germline V gives CDR1 MNHEY, CDR2 SMNVEV (reference sequence). CDR3 coding DNA: TGTGCCAGCAGTACGGGCACACTTAATGAAAAACTGTTTTTT. It codes for CASSTGTLNEKLFF.